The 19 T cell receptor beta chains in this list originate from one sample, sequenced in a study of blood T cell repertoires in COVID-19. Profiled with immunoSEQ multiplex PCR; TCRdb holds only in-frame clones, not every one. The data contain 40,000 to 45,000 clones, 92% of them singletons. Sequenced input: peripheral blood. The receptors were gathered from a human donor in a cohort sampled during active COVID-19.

CDR3 sequence: CASSLARANTGELFF. The CDR3 DNA reads as TGTGCCAGCAGCTTAGCGAGAGCGAACACCGGGGAGCTGTTTTTT. The chain links TRBV7-2 to TRBJ2-2; D unresolved. Germline V gene lookup returns CDR1 SGHTA and CDR2 FQGNSA. The V gene lost 0 bases and the J gene lost 0 bases, with 5 bases spanning the gap. The CDR3 spans 15 residues. Drawing the rest from reference TRBV7-2 and TRBJ2-2, the complete variable domain is GAGVSQSPSNKVTEKGKDVELRCDPISGHTALYWYRQSLGQGLEFLIYFQGNSAPDKSGLPSDRFSAERTGGSVSTLTIQRTQQEDSAVYLCASSLARANTGELFFGEGSRLTVL.

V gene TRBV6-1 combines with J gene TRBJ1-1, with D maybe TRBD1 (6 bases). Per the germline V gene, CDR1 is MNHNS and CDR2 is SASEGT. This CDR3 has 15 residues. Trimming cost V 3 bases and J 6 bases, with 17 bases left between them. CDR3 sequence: CASSDGGRGLSEAFF. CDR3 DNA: TGTGCCAGCAGTGACGGGGGGCGCGGACTCTCTGAAGCTTTCTTT.

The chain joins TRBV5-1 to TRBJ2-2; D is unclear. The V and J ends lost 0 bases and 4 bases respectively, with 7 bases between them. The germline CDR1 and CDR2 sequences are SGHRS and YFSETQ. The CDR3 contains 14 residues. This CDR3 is CASSLDPVTGELFF. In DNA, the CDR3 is TGCGCCAGCAGCTTGGACCCAGTCACCGGGGAGCTGTTTTTT.

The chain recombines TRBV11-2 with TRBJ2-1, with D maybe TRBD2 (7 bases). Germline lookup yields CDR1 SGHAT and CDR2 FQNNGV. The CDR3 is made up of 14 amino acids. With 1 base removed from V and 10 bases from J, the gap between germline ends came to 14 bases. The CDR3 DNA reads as TGTGCCAGCAGCTTAGTCTTGCGGGGGCTAGAGCAGTTCTTC. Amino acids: CASSLVLRGLEQFF. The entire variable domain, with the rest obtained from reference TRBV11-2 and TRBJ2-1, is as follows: EAGVAQSPRYKIIEKRQSVAFWCNPISGHATLYWYQQILGQGPKLLIQFQNNGVVDDSQLPKDRFSAERLKGVDSTLKIQPAKLEDSAVYLCASSLVLRGLEQFFGPGTRLTVL.

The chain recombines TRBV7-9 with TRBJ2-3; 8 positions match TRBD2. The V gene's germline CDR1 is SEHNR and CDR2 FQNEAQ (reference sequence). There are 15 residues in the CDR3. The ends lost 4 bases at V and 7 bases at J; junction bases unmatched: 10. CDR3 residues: CASSSMTSVGNTQYF. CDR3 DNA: TGTGCCAGCAGCTCGATGACTAGCGTCGGGAATACGCAGTATTTT. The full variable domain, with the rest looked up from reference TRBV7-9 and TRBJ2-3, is DTGVSQNPRHKITKRGQNVTFRCDPISEHNRLYWYRQTLGQGPEFLTYFQNEAQLEKSRLLSDRFSAERPKGSFSTLEIQRTEQGDSAMYLCASSSMTSVGNTQYFGPGTRLTVL.

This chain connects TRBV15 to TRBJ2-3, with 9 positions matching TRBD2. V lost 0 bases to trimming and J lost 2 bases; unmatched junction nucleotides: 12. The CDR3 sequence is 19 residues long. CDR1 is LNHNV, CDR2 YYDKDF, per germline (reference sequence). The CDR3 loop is CATSRDRASGIVFTDTQYF. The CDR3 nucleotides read TGTGCCACCAGCAGAGATCGGGCTAGCGGGATAGTATTCACAGATACGCAGTATTTT.

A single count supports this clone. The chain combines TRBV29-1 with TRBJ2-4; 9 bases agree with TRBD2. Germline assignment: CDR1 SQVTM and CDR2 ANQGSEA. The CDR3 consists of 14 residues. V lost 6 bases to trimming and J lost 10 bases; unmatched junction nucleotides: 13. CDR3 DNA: TGCAGCGTCGTTGCTAGCGGGGCCGGGGGGATTCAGTACTTC. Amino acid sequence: CSVVASGAGGIQYF.

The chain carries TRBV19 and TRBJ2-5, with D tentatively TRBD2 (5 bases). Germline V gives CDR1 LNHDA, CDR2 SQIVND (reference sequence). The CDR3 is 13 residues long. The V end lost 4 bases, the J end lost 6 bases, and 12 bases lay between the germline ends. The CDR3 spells CASSTDWRKTQYF. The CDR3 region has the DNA TGTGCCAGTAGTACGGACTGGAGGAAGACCCAGTACTTC.

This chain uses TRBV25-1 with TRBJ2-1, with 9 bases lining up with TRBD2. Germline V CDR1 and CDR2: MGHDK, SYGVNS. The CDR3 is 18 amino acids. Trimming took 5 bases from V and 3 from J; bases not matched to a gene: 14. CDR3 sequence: CASSTPEWASGNYNEQFF. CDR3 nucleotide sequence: TGTGCCAGCAGTACACCAGAATGGGCTAGCGGGAACTACAATGAGCAGTTCTTC.

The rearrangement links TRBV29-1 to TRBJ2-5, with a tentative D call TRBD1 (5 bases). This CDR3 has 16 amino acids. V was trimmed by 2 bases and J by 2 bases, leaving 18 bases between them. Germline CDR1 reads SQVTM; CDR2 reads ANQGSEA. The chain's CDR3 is CSVEYPLGRTQETQYF. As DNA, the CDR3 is TGCAGCGTTGAATACCCCCTCGGACGGACACAAGAGACCCAGTACTTC.

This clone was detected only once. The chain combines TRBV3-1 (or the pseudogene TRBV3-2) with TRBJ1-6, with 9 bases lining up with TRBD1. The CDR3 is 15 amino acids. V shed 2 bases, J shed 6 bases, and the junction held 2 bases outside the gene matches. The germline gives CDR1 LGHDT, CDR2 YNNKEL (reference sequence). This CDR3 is CASSQTGQGNSPLHF. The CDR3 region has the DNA TGTGCCAGCAGCCAAACGGGACAGGGTAATTCACCCCTCCACTTT.

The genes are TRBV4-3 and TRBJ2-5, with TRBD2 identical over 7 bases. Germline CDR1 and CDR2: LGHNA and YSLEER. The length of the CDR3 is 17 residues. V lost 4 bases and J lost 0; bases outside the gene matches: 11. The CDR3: CASSRASGLPNQETQYF. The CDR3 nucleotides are TGCGCCAGCAGCCGGGCCTCGGGACTACCGAACCAAGAGACCCAGTACTTC.

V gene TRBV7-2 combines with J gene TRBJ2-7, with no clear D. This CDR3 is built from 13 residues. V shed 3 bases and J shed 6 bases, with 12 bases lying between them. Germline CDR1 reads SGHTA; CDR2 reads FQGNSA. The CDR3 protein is CASSLSITGEQYF. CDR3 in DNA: TGTGCCAGCAGCTTGAGTATAACCGGCGAGCAGTACTTC.

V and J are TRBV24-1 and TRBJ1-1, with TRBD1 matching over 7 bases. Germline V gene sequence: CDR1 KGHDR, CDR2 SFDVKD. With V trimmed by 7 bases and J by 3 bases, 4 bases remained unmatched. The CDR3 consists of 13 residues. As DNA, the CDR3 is TGTGCCACCAGACGGGACAGATACACTGAAGCTTTCTTT. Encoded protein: CATRRDRYTEAFF.

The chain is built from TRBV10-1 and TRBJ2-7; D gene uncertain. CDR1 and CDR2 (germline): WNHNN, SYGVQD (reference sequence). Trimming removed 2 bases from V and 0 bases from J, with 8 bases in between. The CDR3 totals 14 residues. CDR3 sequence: CASSEGFNSYEQYF. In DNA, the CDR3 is TGCGCCAGCAGTGAGGGCTTTAACTCCTACGAGCAGTACTTC.

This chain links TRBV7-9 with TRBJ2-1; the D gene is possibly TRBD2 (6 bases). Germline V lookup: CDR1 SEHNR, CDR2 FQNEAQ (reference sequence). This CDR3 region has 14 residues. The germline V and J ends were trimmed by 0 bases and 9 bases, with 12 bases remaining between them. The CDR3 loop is CASSLARGVFEQFF. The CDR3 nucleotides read TGTGCCAGCAGCTTAGCGCGGGGAGTATTTGAGCAGTTCTTC. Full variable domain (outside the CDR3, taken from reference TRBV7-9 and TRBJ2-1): DTGVSQNPRHKITKRGQNVTFRCDPISEHNRLYWYRQTLGQGPEFLTYFQNEAQLEKSRLLSDRFSAERPKGSFSTLEIQRTEQGDSAMYLCASSLARGVFEQFFGPGTRLTVL.

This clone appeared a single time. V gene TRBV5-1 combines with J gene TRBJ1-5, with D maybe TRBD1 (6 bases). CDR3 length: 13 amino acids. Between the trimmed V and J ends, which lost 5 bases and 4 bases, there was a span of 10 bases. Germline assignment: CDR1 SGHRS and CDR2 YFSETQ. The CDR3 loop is CASSPDRNQPQHF. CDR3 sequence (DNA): TGCGCCAGCAGTCCCGACAGGAATCAGCCCCAGCATTTT.

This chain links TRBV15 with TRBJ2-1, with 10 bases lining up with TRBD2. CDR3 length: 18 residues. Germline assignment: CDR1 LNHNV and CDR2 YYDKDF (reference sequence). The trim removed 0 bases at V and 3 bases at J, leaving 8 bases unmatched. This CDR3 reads CATSRDLGLAGVYNEQFF. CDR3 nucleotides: TGTGCCACCAGCAGAGATCTAGGGCTAGCGGGAGTCTACAATGAGCAGTTCTTC.

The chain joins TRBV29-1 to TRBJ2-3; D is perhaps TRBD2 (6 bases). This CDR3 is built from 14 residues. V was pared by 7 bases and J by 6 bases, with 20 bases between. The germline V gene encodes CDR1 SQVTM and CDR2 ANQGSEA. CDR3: CSESTSTRGDTQYF. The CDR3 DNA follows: TGCAGCGAAAGTACTAGCACGCGAGGGGATACGCAGTATTTT.